Following are 25 T cell receptor beta chains from one sample sequenced in a study of graft-versus-host responses after intestinal transplantation (dated by TCRdb to about 2021). Library construction relied on the immunoSEQ multiplex PCR assay. In TCRdb, the immuneACCESS table is reduced to in-frame sequences with V and J assigned. These tables do not hold every clone; where another copy was compared, an unresolved V gene accounts for under half, and the others remain unexplained. Within this sample are about 21,000 clones, with 55% to 65% of them counted one time only. 0.85% to 1.3% of the sample goes to the ten largest clones. Explained via the paper, the time point label denotes: cells obtained before transplantation from donor or recipient. Specimen: alloreactive CD4+ T cells from a mixed lymphocyte reaction culture, collected before intestinal transplant. The cell subset or site label on this specimen signifies: CFSE-low proliferating T cells sorted from roughly six-day pre-transplant mixed lymphocyte reaction (GvH or HvG direction). These receptors all stem from a human patient who received an intestinal transplant.

This clone was recorded only once. The chain is built from TRBV5-1 and TRBJ2-4, with D perhaps matching TRBD2 (6 bases). The germline CDR1 and CDR2 sequences are SGHRS and YFSETQ. CDR3 length: 16 residues. V was shortened by 0 bases and J by 5 bases, with 15 bases between the two germline ends. The CDR3 DNA is TGCGCCAGCAGCTTGGGACTTGGAGGGGACCAAAACATTCAGTACTTC. It translates to CASSLGLGGDQNIQYF.

This clone was seen a single time. V is TRBV27 and J is TRBJ2-2; D unclear. Germline V gives CDR1 MNHEY, CDR2 SMNVEV (reference sequence). The CDR3 runs 9 residues. In DNA form, the CDR3 reads TGTGCTGCGGACGGGGAGCTGTTTTTT. This codes for CAADGELFF.

The V gene is TRBV5-6, the J gene TRBJ2-5, with 10 nucleotides matching TRBD1. This CDR3 spans 13 amino acids. J gave up 5 bases and V 3 bases, and 1 base lay outside the gene matches. Germline assignment: CDR1 SGHDT and CDR2 YYEEEE. The CDR3 spells CASSWDRGETQYF. CDR3 bases: TGTGCCAGCAGCTGGGACAGGGGTGAGACCCAGTACTTC.

This sequence joins TRBV7-8 and TRBJ2-1; a weak D match, TRBD1 (6 bases). Germline CDR1 reads SGHVS; CDR2 reads FQNEAQ. Deletions cut 5 bases from V and 5 bases from J, with 10 bases between. The CDR3 has 13 residues. The CDR3 coding sequence is TGTGCCAGCAGCCGATACAGGGACAATGAGCAGTTCTTC. Translation: CASSRYRDNEQFF.

V usage is TRBV28 and J usage is TRBJ1-5; a possible D gene is TRBD1 (5 bases). CDR1 and CDR2 (germline): MDHEN, SYDVKM. This CDR3 is built from 15 residues. The V end lost 7 bases, the J end lost 0 bases, and 13 bases lay between the germline ends. CDR3 loop: CASTRQTFSNQPQHF. In nucleotides, the CDR3 is TGTGCCAGCACCCGACAGACATTTAGCAATCAGCCCCAGCATTTT.

This clone was seen a few times. The chain joins TRBV28 to TRBJ2-3; 9 bases are a match to TRBD1. In germline, CDR1 is MDHEN, CDR2 SYDVKM. The CDR3 runs to 17 residues. V lost 6 bases, J lost 3 bases, and 13 bases stayed unmatched. The chain's CDR3 is CASRAPGQGFSTDTQYF. For the CDR3, the DNA is TGTGCCAGCAGGGCCCCGGGACAGGGTTTTTCTACAGATACGCAGTATTTT. Together with reference TRBV28 and TRBJ2-3, the CDR3 gives the full variable domain: DVKVTQSSRYLVKRTGEKVFLECVQDMDHENMFWYRQDPGLGLRLIYFSYDVKMKEKGDIPEGYSVSREKKERFSLILESASTNQTSMYLCASRAPGQGFSTDTQYFGPGTRLTVL.

The chain links TRBV10-2 to TRBJ2-2; TRBD2 matches 11 bases. Germline V gene data show CDR1 as WSHSY and CDR2 as SAAADI. This CDR3 is 14 amino acids long. After removal of 7 bases from V and 9 bases from J, the junction contained 7 bases not matched to a gene. The CDR3 bases are TGCGCCAGCACGGTAGCGGGGGGGCACCGGGAGCTGTTTTTT. Its translation is CASTVAGGHRELFF.

This rearrangement joins TRBV10-2 to TRBJ2-7, with TRBD2 matching 11 bases. Germline-derived CDR1 and CDR2 are WSHSY and SAAADI. V was clipped by 6 bases and J by 5 bases; unmatched bases: 9. The CDR3 is made up of 15 amino acids. CDR3 bases: TGCGCCAGCAGCGAACCGGGACTAGCGGTCGACGAGCAGTACTTC. Translated: CASSEPGLAVDEQYF.

This clone was observed a single time. The chain recombines TRBV18 with TRBJ2-3; D is unclear. CDR3 length: 12 amino acids. Trimming took 2 bases from V and 6 from J, leaving 6 bases between them. Germline V gene data show CDR1 as KGHSH and CDR2 as LQKENI. The CDR3 DNA follows: TGTGCCAGCTCACCAAGCTCCGATACGCAGTATTTT. Protein product: CASSPSSDTQYF.

This chain connects TRBV5-1 to TRBJ1-6; 7 positions agree with TRBD1. V shed 0 bases, J shed 14 bases, and the junction held 11 bases outside the gene matches. Germline CDR1 and CDR2: SGHRS and YFSETQ. This CDR3 contains 15 residues. The CDR3 region has the DNA TGCGCCAGCAGCTTGGGCGCGGGACAGCTTAATTCCCTCCACTTT. Protein product: CASSLGAGQLNSLHF.

Regarding this clone: The junction and the germline gene differ at one end; a read error may be behind it. V is TRBV7-9 and J is TRBJ2-3, with 10 positions matching TRBD2. CDR3 size: 15 residues. Germline CDR1 SEHNR, CDR2 FQNEAQ (reference sequence). CDR3 in DNA: TGTGCCAGCAGATTAGCGGGGGGTTACGCAGATACGCAGTATTTT. Protein product: CASRLAGGYADTQYF. Full variable domain (missing parts from reference TRBV7-9 and TRBJ2-3): DTGVSQNPRHKITKRGQNVTFRCDPISEHNRLYWYRQTLGQGPEFLTYFQNEAQLEKSRLLSDRFSAERPKGSFSTLEIQRTEQGDSAMYLCASRLAGGYADTQYFGPGTRLTVL.

The J gene is TRBJ2-7, the V gene TRBV28, with 8 bases lining up with TRBD1. V lost 6 bases to trimming and J lost 3 bases; unmatched junction nucleotides: 7. CDR1 is MDHEN, CDR2 SYDVKM, per germline. The length of the CDR3 is 14 residues. CDR3 loop: CASRRGTGHYEQYF. Written as DNA, the CDR3 is TGTGCCAGCAGGAGGGGGACAGGCCACTACGAGCAGTACTTC.

This clone was observed a handful of times. DNA for the CDR3: TGCAGCGTTGGACTACCCTACGAGCAGTACTTC. Its protein is CSVGLPYEQYF. This rearrangement joins TRBV29-1 to TRBJ2-7, with a weak D call TRBD2 (5 bases). This CDR3 region has 11 residues. V was pared by 4 bases and J by 2 bases, with 6 bases between. Germline loops: CDR1 SQVTM, CDR2 ANQGSEA.

This clone appeared a single time. One end of the junction does not line up with germline, which may come from a read error. The chain links TRBV7-8 to TRBJ1-2; D is unresolved. This CDR3 region has 15 residues. Germline lookup yields CDR1 SGHVS and CDR2 FQNEAQ. DNA for the CDR3: TGTGCCAGCGGCTTTTTAACCGGAGTTGGCTATGGCTACACCTTC. It specifies CASGFLTGVGYGYTF.

V is TRBV11-2 and J is TRBJ2-7, with 11 bases lining up with TRBD2. V shed 5 bases, J shed 2 bases, and the junction held 8 bases outside the gene matches. The CDR3 has 16 amino acids. Germline CDR1 is SGHAT and CDR2 is FQNNGV. In DNA form, the CDR3 reads TGTGCCAGCAGCCCCTGGACTAGCGGGTCTACCTACGAGCAGTACTTC. Translating it yields CASSPWTSGSTYEQYF.

The chain combines TRBV5-1 with TRBJ1-2; tentatively, D is TRBD1 (5 bases). From germline, CDR1 is SGHRS and CDR2 YFSETQ. V was shortened by 3 bases and J by 4 bases, with 10 bases between the two germline ends. This CDR3 has 13 residues. The CDR3 region has the DNA TGCGCCAGCAGCTCGACCCAGGGCTATGGCTACACCTTC. Translated: CASSSTQGYGYTF. The full variable domain, rest sourced from reference TRBV5-1 and TRBJ1-2, is KAGVTQTPRYLIKTRGQQVTLSCSPISGHRSVSWYQQTPGQGLQFLFEYFSETQRNKGNFPGRFSGRQFSNSRSEMNVSTLELGDSALYLCASSSTQGYGYTFGSGTRLTVV.

The chain links TRBV7-9 to TRBJ2-7, with 9 positions matching TRBD1. The J segment lost 6 bases and the V segment lost 4 bases, leaving 7 bases of the junction unmatched. This CDR3 has 14 residues. Germline V gene data show CDR1 as SEHNR and CDR2 as FQNEAQ (reference sequence). CDR3 nucleotides: TGTGCCAGCAGCTGGGGACAGGGAAATTTCGAGCAGTACTTC. It encodes CASSWGQGNFEQYF.

This rearrangement joins TRBV6-5 to TRBJ1-4; 8 bases are shared with TRBD1. Trimming took 7 bases from V and 13 from J; bases not matched to a gene: 5. The CDR3 sequence is 11 residues long. CDR1 is MNHEY, CDR2 SVGAGI, per germline. CDR3 nucleotides: TGTGCCAGCAAAACAGGGGGTAGACTGTTTTTT. Amino acids: CASKTGGRLFF.

This clone is medium-sized (0.01 to 0.1%) by share. CDR3 nucleotides: TGTGCCAGCCCTAGGGGGAAAGACGAGCAGTACTTC. Protein: CASPRGKDEQYF. The rearrangement uses TRBV6-1 and TRBJ2-7, with TRBD1 as a possible D gene (6 bases). This CDR3 region has 12 residues. Deletions cut 8 bases from V and 5 bases from J, with 13 bases between. Germline CDR1 reads MNHNS; CDR2 reads SASEGT.

The V and J genes are TRBV7-2 and TRBJ2-7; TRBD2 aligns across 10 bases. Germline CDR1 is SGHTA and CDR2 is FQGNSA. J was trimmed by 2 bases and V by 0 bases; bases with no gene match: 1. The CDR3 has 15 residues. CDR3 bases: TGTGCCAGCAGCTTAGCGGGGACTAGCGCCTACGAGCAGTACTTC. Residues: CASSLAGTSAYEQYF.

The chain links TRBV2 to TRBJ2-5; 8 bases fit TRBD2. The CDR3 runs to 14 residues. Germline V gene data show CDR1 as SNHLY and CDR2 as FYNNEI. V trimming: 1 base; J trimming: 4 bases; junction bases outside the gene matches: 2. CDR3: CASSEGGRRETQYF. The CDR3 DNA is TGTGCCAGCAGTGAAGGCGGGAGGAGAGAGACCCAGTACTTC.

V usage is TRBV19 and J usage is TRBJ2-7; 8 bases map to TRBD1. The V and J ends lost 2 bases and 2 bases, in that order; junction bases with no gene match: 2. Germline V gives CDR1 LNHDA, CDR2 SQIVND (reference sequence). The CDR3 loop spans 14 amino acids. The DNA of the CDR3 is TGTGCCAGTAGTATACAGGGGGCCACCTACGAGCAGTACTTC. Translating it yields CASSIQGATYEQYF.

V and J are TRBV10-3 and TRBJ1-2; D gene uncertain. V was shortened by 11 bases and J by 4 bases, with 14 bases between the two germline ends. Germline CDR1 is ENHRY and CDR2 is SYGVKD. CDR3 length equals 12 residues. The CDR3: CASAREAYGYTF. Here the CDR3 DNA reads TGTGCCTCCGCGAGGGAGGCCTATGGCTACACCTTC.

This clone was counted only a few times. The CDR3 nucleotides read TGTGCCAGCTCACAGGGGGCGGACACTGAAGCTTTCTTT. Protein sequence: CASSQGADTEAFF. The chain couples TRBV18 to TRBJ1-1; TRBD1 matches at 7 bases. Germline V gene data show CDR1 as KGHSH and CDR2 as LQKENI. Unmatched junction bases numbered 2, after V lost 4 bases and J lost 3 bases. The CDR3 consists of 13 residues. The whole variable domain, remainder taken from reference TRBV18 and TRBJ1-1, is NAGVMQNPRHLVRRRGQEARLRCSPMKGHSHVYWYRQLPEEGLKFMVYLQKENIIDESGMPKERFSAEFPKEGPSILRIQQVVRGDSAAYFCASSQGADTEAFFGQGTRLTVV.

In its sample, this clone was seen once. The chain uses TRBV7-9 and TRBJ1-5, with no clear D. This CDR3 has 15 amino acids. Trimming took 2 bases from V and 3 from J, leaving 11 bases between them. Germline CDR1 SEHNR, CDR2 FQNEAQ (reference sequence). The DNA for the CDR3 is TGTGCCAGCAGCTTATCAGGCCACAACAATCAGCCCCAGCATTTT. It specifies CASSLSGHNNQPQHF.